A single sample gave rise to the 28 T cell receptor beta chains below, sequenced in a study of read filtering for tumor transcriptome and immune sequencing. From around 440 ng of RNA, a library with molecular barcoded alpha/delta and beta/gamma adaptors was made. TCRdb recomputed calls from the reads with MiXCR, one row per CDR3 protein. The sample has more than 45,000 distinct CDR3 sequences; roughly 20% are singletons. The material sequenced was a population of CD138-negative cells sorted from bone marrow. The receptors were gathered from a donor aged 40 or older with multiple myeloma.

V is TRBV20-1 and J is TRBJ1-5; a weak D match, TRBD1 (6 bases). Trimming pared 7 bases from V and 3 bases from J, leaving 13 bases between. CDR3 length equals 13 residues. Germline CDR1 is DFQATT and CDR2 is SNEGSKA (reference sequence). The CDR3 region is CSVSQGSNQPQHF. The CDR3 region has the DNA TGCAGTGTTTCACAGGGTTCCAATCAGCCCCAGCATTTT.

This clonotype was detected many times. This chain joins TRBV7-3 and TRBJ2-3; 9 bases match TRBD2. The germline gives CDR1 SGHTA, CDR2 FQGTGA. The CDR3 contains 14 residues. J was trimmed by 1 base and V by 5 bases; bases with no gene match: 1. In DNA, the CDR3 is TGTGCCAGCAGCCGGACTAGCGGCACAGATACGCAGTATTTT. Translation: CASSRTSGTDTQYF.

V usage is TRBV5-1 and J usage is TRBJ2-1; D gene ambiguous. In germline, CDR1 is SGHRS, CDR2 YFSETQ. V gave up 5 bases and J gave up 4 bases, with 10 bases separating them. CDR3 length equals 13 residues. Here the CDR3 reads CASRGYRYNEQFF. In nucleotides, the CDR3 is TGCGCCAGCAGAGGGTATAGGTACAATGAGCAGTTCTTC.

Notes on this clonotype: An end of the junction differs from the germline gene, which may be a read error. The J gene is TRBJ2-7, the V gene TRBV27, with TRBD1 matching 7 bases. The CDR3 sequence is 15 residues long. From germline, CDR1 is MNHEY and CDR2 SMNVEV (reference sequence). The CDR3 region is CANSSLNRGKDEQYF. DNA for the CDR3: TGTGCCAACAGTTCTCTTAACAGGGGTAAGGACGAGCAGTACTTC.

This clonotype was observed many times. CDR3 loop: CASSQSRQKRSYEQYF. The CDR3 DNA sequence: TGCGCCAGCAGTCAATCCAGGCAGAAAAGGTCCTACGAGCAGTACTTC. The chain recombines TRBV23-1 with TRBJ2-7; D remains ambiguous. TRBV23-1 is an ORF for which the function is uncertain. CDR3 length: 16 residues. Trimming left V 0 bases short and J 1 base short, with 13 bases between.

This clonotype was observed at least ten times. The chain links TRBV20-1 to TRBJ2-3; 9 nucleotides align to TRBD2. The V and J ends lost 6 bases and 3 bases, in that order; junction bases with no gene match: 7. The CDR3 length is 14 residues. Germline loops: CDR1 DFQATT, CDR2 SNEGSKA (reference sequence). CDR3 protein: CSAGLAGVTDTQYF. The CDR3 DNA follows: TGCAGTGCCGGTTTAGCGGGAGTGACAGATACGCAGTATTTT.

As regards this clonotype: Given a much more abundant clone one base away, this may be a read error. No conserved phenylalanine or tryptophan is present at the end of the CDR3, so a read error is the likely explanation. The chain links TRBV7-9 to TRBJ2-5; D assignment may be TRBD1 or TRBD2 (5 bases each). The CDR3 sequence is 14 residues long. Germline V gives CDR1 SEHNR, CDR2 FQNEAQ (reference sequence). The V and J ends lost 5 bases and 5 bases respectively, with 15 bases between them. The CDR3 DNA reads TGTGCCAGCAGCCGACCGGGGCCCTCGGAGACCCAGTACCTC. Amino acid sequence: CASSRPGPSETQYL.

Ten or more counts support this clonotype. The chain carries TRBV9 and TRBJ2-7; D gene uncertain. The CDR3 spans 13 residues. Germline loops: CDR1 SGDLS, CDR2 YYNGEE. Trimming pared 3 bases from V and 6 bases from J, leaving 13 bases between. DNA of the CDR3: TGTGCCAGCAGCGCGCAGATATACGGCGAGCAGTACTTC. Translated, it gives CASSAQIYGEQYF. Complete variable domain (other parts from reference TRBV9 and TRBJ2-7): DSGVTQTPKHLITATGQRVTLRCSPRSGDLSVYWYQQSLDQGLQFLIQYYNGEERAKGNILERFSAQQFPDLHSELNLSSLELGDSALYFCASSAQIYGEQYFGPGTRLTVT.

This clonotype was found many times. The gene calls are TRBV2 and TRBJ2-1, with 13 bases fitting TRBD2. Germline lookup yields CDR1 SNHLY and CDR2 FYNNEI. After removal of 8 bases from V and 5 bases from J, the junction contained 3 bases not matched to a gene. The CDR3 loop spans 14 amino acids. This CDR3 is CASWTSGRNNEQFF. The DNA for the CDR3 is TGTGCCAGCTGGACTAGCGGGAGAAACAATGAGCAGTTCTTC.

The CDR3 region is CASRDGRSNSEAFF. As DNA, the CDR3 is TGTGCCAGCAGGGACGGACGGTCTAACTCTGAAGCTTTCTTT. The V gene is TRBV2, the J gene TRBJ1-1; no reliable D call. The CDR3 loop spans 14 amino acids. Germline values: CDR1 SNHLY, CDR2 FYNNEI. The ends were cut back, 6 bases at V and 6 bases at J, with 17 bases in the middle.

This clonotype is medium-sized (0.01 to 0.1%) by share. The chain links TRBV24-1 to TRBJ1-1, with D perhaps TRBD1 (5 bases). Germline CDR1 is KGHDR and CDR2 is SFDVKD. The CDR3 is made up of 13 amino acids. V was shortened by 5 bases and J by 4 bases, with 10 bases between the two germline ends. The CDR3 protein is CATSGGGGTEAFF. CDR3 sequence (DNA): TGTGCCACCAGTGGGGGTGGGGGCACTGAAGCTTTCTTT.

The table lists this clonotype with a few counts. The chain recombines TRBV5-4 with TRBJ2-1, with TRBD2 as a possible D gene (5 bases). The ends were cut back, 6 bases at V and 0 bases at J, with 16 bases in the middle. CDR1 is SGHNT, CDR2 YYREEE, per germline (reference sequence). CDR3 length: 16 residues. Here the CDR3 DNA reads TGTGCCAGCAATCCCCCAACTGGAGGCTCCTACAATGAGCAGTTCTTC. This translates into CASNPPTGGSYNEQFF. The full variable domain, with the rest looked up from reference TRBV5-4 and TRBJ2-1, is ETGVTQSPTHLIKTRGQQVTLRCSSQSGHNTVSWYQQALGQGPQFIFQYYREEENGRGNFPPRFSGLQFPNYSSELNVNALELDDSALYLCASNPPTGGSYNEQFFGPGTRLTVL.

This clonotype was seen many times. This sequence joins TRBV6-1 and TRBJ1-1; D remains ambiguous. From germline, CDR1 is MNHNS and CDR2 SASEGT. V was clipped by 2 bases and J by 0 bases, with 16 bases between them. CDR3 length: 17 amino acids. The CDR3 loop reads CASSERAVPYMNTEAFF. In nucleotides, the CDR3 is TGTGCCAGCAGTGAAAGAGCTGTACCGTACATGAACACTGAAGCTTTCTTT.

The sample holds many counts of this clonotype. The chain uses TRBV7-2 and TRBJ2-2; D not certain. The CDR3 totals 15 residues. Germline V gene sequence: CDR1 SGHTA, CDR2 FQGNSA. The V end was cut by 2 bases, the J end by 0 bases, with 7 bases between. In nucleotides, the CDR3 is TGTGCCAGCAGCTTAATGACCACGAACACCGGGGAGCTGTTTTTT. It encodes CASSLMTTNTGELFF.

The rearrangement uses TRBV3-1 and TRBJ2-3; a possible D gene is TRBD2 (5 bases). This CDR3 has 15 residues. V was cut by 6 bases and J by 1 base, with 14 bases left in between. Germline CDR1 and CDR2: LGHDT and YNNKEL (reference sequence). CDR3 sequence: CASSQLLAGTDTQYF. The CDR3 DNA reads TGTGCCAGCAGTCAACTGCTAGCCGGCACAGATACGCAGTATTTT.

This clonotype was counted at least ten times. The gene calls are TRBV19 and TRBJ1-2; D is possibly TRBD1 (5 bases). With 9 bases removed from V and 3 bases from J, the gap between germline ends came to 14 bases. Germline loops: CDR1 LNHDA, CDR2 SQIVND (reference sequence). This CDR3 is 13 amino acids long. CDR3 in amino acids: CASSGLSDYGYTF. Here the CDR3 DNA reads TGTGCCAGCTCAGGGCTATCCGACTATGGCTACACCTTC.

This clonotype was recorded at least ten times. The CDR3 spells CASNIQGQYTEAFF. CDR3 DNA sequence: TGTGCCAGCAACATACAGGGTCAATACACTGAAGCTTTCTTT. This chain joins TRBV12-3 or TRBV12-4 and TRBJ1-1; tentatively, D is TRBD1 (6 bases). There are 14 residues in the CDR3. V lost 7 bases to trimming and J lost 3 bases, with 15 bases between them.

Worth noting for this clonotype: A much larger clone sits a single nucleotide away, making a read error possible. This chain uses TRBV11-2 with TRBJ2-5, with D unresolved. CDR1 and CDR2 (germline): SGHAT, FQNNGV. The CDR3 loop spans 14 amino acids. The CDR3 reads CASSLTPDQETLYF. In DNA form, the CDR3 reads TGTGCCAGCAGCTTAACCCCAGACCAAGAGACCCTGTACTTC. Filled out from reference TRBV11-2 and TRBJ2-5, the complete variable domain reads EAGVAQSPRYKIIEKRQSVAFWCNPISGHATLYWYQQILGQGPKLLIQFQNNGVVDDSQLPKDRFSAERLKGVDSTLKIQPAKLEDSAVYLCASSLTPDQETLYFGPGTRLLVL.

This clonotype was picked up many times. The V gene is TRBV9, the J gene TRBJ2-1; the match to TRBD2 covers 9 bases. The V segment lost 0 bases and the J segment 6 bases; nucleotides outside the gene matches: 4. CDR3 size: 15 residues. Germline assignment: CDR1 SGDLS and CDR2 YYNGEE. In DNA form, the CDR3 reads TGTGCCAGCAGCGTAGCAGCGGGAGGCTCCAATGAGCAGTTCTTC. It codes for CASSVAAGGSNEQFF.

A word on this clonotype: A single base separates this from a much larger clone, so it may be a read error. This rearrangement joins TRBV25-1 to TRBJ2-3; a weak D match, TRBD2 (6 bases). CDR3 size: 18 residues. The V gene's germline CDR1 is MGHDK and CDR2 SYGVNS. DNA for the CDR3: TGTGCCAGCAGTGTGTGGAGGATGGCGGGACCCCCCACAGATACGCGGTATTTT. Amino acids: CASSVWRMAGPPTDTRYF.

The chain links TRBV3-1 to TRBJ2-3; 8 nucleotides match TRBD2. V shed 0 bases, J shed 2 bases, and the junction held 10 bases outside the gene matches. The CDR3 has 18 amino acids. Per germline, CDR1 LGHDT and CDR2 YNNKEL (reference sequence). The CDR3 DNA sequence: TGTGCCAGCAGCCAAGAACGGGCGGGAGGCGGTACCACAGATACGCAGTATTTT. Protein: CASSQERAGGGTTDTQYF.

This clonotype occurred once. At one end, the junction sequence differs from germline, possibly due to a read error. This chain joins TRBV12-3 or TRBV12-4 and TRBJ1-1, with a tentative D call TRBD1 (6 bases). The CDR3 consists of 13 residues. CDR3 sequence reads: CASSLQGNNEAFF. The CDR3 DNA reads as TGTGCCAGCAGTTTACAGGGGAACAATGAAGCTTTCTTT.

This clonotype was recorded many times. The V and J genes are TRBV11-2 and TRBJ2-5; D is possibly TRBD1 or TRBD2 (5 bases each). The V end lost 0 bases, the J end lost 5 bases, and 16 bases lay between the germline ends. CDR1 is SGHAT, CDR2 FQNNGV, per germline. This CDR3 is built from 16 residues. The CDR3 sequence: CASSLDGIWGTETQYF. Written as DNA, the CDR3 is TGTGCCAGCAGCTTAGATGGCATTTGGGGGACCGAGACCCAGTACTTC.

The rearrangement joins TRBV12-5 to TRBJ2-3, with 7 bases identical to TRBD1. Unmatched junction bases numbered 5, after V lost 5 bases and J lost 0 bases. The CDR3 contains 15 residues. Germline lookup yields CDR1 LGHNT and CDR2 FRNRAP. For the CDR3, the DNA is TGTGCTAGTGGTCTGGGGACAGTGAGCACAGATACGCAGTATTTT. This sequence encodes CASGLGTVSTDTQYF.

This clonotype was observed many times. This chain links TRBV18 with TRBJ1-1, with no clear D. V was pared by 6 bases and J by 4 bases, with 12 bases between. Germline CDR1 is KGHSH and CDR2 is LQKENI. This CDR3 has 13 amino acids. In DNA, the CDR3 is TGTGCCAGCTCGCAAGGGCCCGGCACTGAAGCTTTCTTT. The encoded protein is CASSQGPGTEAFF.

This clonotype has a handful of counts. A read error may be the cause here, since a much bigger clone is one base away. The J gene is TRBJ1-4, the V gene TRBV6-2 or TRBV6-3; D is possibly TRBD1 (6 bases). The CDR3 spans 14 residues. The germline gives CDR1 MNHEY, CDR2 SVGEGT. The ends were cut back, 8 bases at V and 9 bases at J, with 19 bases in the middle. The CDR3 DNA reads as TGTGCCAGCCGTCCGGGGGCGACCCACAAAAAACTGTTTTTT. This codes for CASRPGATHKKLFF.

This clonotype was recorded at least ten times. This chain joins TRBV18 and TRBJ1-4; D unclear. With 4 bases removed from V and 8 bases from J, the gap between germline ends came to 14 bases. This CDR3 comprises 14 residues. Germline-derived CDR1 and CDR2 are KGHSH and LQKENI. As DNA, the CDR3 is TGTGCCAGCTCACGAGGGCGGCGGACCGAAAAACTGTTTTTT. This translates into CASSRGRRTEKLFF.

In its sample, this clonotype was seen many times. This sequence joins TRBV7-2 and TRBJ2-3; possible D gene TRBD1, 6 bases. Germline V CDR1 and CDR2: SGHTA, FQGNSA. The CDR3 spans 16 residues. Trimming cost V 4 bases and J 6 bases, with 20 bases left between them. Here the CDR3 DNA reads TGTGCCAGCAGCTCCGGGGACACAGGTCTGGGGGATACGCAGTATTTT. As protein: CASSSGDTGLGDTQYF.